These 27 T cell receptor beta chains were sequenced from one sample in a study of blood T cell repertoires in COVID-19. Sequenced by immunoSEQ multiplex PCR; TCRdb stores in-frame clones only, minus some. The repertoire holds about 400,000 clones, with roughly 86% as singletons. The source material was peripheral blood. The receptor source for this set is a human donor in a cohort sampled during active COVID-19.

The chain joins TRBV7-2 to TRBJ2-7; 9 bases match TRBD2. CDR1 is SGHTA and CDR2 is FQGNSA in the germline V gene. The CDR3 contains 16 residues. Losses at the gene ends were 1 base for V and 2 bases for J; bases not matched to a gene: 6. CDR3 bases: TGTGCCAGCAGCTTAGACGGGGCTAGCGGGGCCTACGAGCAGTACTTC. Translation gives CASSLDGASGAYEQYF.

The CDR3 DNA is TGTGCCAGCAGCTTAGATCGGTCGGGGGGTGAAGCTTTCTTT. Translation gives CASSLDRSGGEAFF. V usage is TRBV11-2 and J usage is TRBJ1-1, with a weak D call TRBD1 (5 bases). The CDR3 is 14 amino acids. Trimming removed 0 bases at V and 7 bases at J, with 12 bases between. The germline gives CDR1 SGHAT, CDR2 FQNNGV.

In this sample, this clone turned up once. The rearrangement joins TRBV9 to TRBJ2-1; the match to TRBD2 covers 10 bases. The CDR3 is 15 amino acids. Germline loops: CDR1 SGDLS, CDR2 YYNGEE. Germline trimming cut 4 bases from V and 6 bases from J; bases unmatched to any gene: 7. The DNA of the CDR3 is TGTGCCAGCAGCCCAAGCGGGGGGGCCGCCAATGAGCAGTTCTTC. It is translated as CASSPSGGAANEQFF.

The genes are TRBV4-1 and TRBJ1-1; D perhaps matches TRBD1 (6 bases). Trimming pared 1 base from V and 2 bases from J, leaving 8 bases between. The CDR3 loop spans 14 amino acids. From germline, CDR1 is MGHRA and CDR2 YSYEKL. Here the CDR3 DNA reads TGCGCCAGCAGCCAAGGGGACACCAACACTGAAGCTTTCTTT. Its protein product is CASSQGDTNTEAFF.

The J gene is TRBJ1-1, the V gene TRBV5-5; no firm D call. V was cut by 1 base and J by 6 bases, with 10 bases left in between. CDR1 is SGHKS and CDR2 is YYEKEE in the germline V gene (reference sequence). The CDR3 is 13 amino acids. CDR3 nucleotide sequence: TGTGCCAGCAGCTTGATATGGCCGCCTGAAGCTTTCTTT. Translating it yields CASSLIWPPEAFF.

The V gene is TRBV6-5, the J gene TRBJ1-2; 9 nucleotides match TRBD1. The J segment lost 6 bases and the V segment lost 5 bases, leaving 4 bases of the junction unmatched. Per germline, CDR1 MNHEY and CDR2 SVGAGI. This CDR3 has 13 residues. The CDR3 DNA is TGTGCCAGCAGTCCCTGGGACAGGGATGGCTACACCTTC. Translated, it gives CASSPWDRDGYTF.

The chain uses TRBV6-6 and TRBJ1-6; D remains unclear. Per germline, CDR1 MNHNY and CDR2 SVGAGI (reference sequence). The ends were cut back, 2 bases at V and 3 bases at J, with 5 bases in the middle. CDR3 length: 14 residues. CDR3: CASSYLGYNSPLHF. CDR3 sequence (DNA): TGTGCCAGCAGTTACCTCGGCTATAATTCACCCCTCCACTTT.

CDR3 sequence (DNA): TGTGCCAGCAGCCCTAGGCTCCTCAGAGTCAACTATGGCTACACCTTC. Residues: CASSPRLLRVNYGYTF. The chain links TRBV4-2 to TRBJ1-2, with D unclear. Trimming shortened V by 4 bases and J by 2 bases, and 17 bases separated the two germline ends. The CDR3 totals 16 residues. In germline, CDR1 is LGHNA, CDR2 YNFKEQ.

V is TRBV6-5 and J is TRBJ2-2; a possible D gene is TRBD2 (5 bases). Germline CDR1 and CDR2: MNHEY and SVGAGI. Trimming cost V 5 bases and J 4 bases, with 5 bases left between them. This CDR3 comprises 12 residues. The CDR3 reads CASSRGTGELFF. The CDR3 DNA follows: TGTGCCAGCAGTCGGGGCACCGGGGAGCTGTTTTTT.

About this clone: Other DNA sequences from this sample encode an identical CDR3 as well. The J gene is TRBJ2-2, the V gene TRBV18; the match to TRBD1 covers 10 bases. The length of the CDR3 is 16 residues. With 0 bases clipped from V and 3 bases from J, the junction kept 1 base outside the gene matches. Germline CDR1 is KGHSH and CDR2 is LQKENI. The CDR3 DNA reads TGTGCCAGCTCACCACCGACAGGGGGCGACACCGGGGAGCTGTTTTTT. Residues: CASSPPTGGDTGELFF. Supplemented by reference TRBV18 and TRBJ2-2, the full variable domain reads NAGVMQNPRHLVRRRGQEARLRCSPMKGHSHVYWYRQLPEEGLKFMVYLQKENIIDESGMPKERFSAEFPKEGPSILRIQQVVRGDSAAYFCASSPPTGGDTGELFFGEGSRLTVL.

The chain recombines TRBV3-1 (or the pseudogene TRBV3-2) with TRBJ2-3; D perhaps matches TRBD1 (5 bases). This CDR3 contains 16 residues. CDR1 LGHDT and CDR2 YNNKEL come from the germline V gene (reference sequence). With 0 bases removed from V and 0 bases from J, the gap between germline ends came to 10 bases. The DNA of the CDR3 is TGTGCCAGCAGCCAAGATAGGGGCAGAAGCACAGATACGCAGTATTTT. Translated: CASSQDRGRSTDTQYF.

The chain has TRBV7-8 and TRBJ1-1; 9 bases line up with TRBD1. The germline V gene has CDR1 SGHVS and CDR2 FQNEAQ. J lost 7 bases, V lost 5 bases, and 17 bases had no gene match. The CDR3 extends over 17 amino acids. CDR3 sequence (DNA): TGTGCCAGCAGCCCCACACAGGGGGCCCCCTTTAGAGGTGAAGCTTTCTTT. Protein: CASSPTQGAPFRGEAFF.

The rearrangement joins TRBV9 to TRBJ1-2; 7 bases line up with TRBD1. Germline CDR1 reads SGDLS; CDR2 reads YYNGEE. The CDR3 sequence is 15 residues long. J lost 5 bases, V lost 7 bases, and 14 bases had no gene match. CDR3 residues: CASANQGEEGYGYTF. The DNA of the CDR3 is TGTGCCAGCGCTAATCAGGGGGAGGAGGGGTATGGCTACACCTTC.

DNA for the CDR3: TGTGCCAGCAGCCAATTTGGGGGGAATCAGCCCCAGCATTTT. It encodes CASSQFGGNQPQHF. The chain employs TRBV16 and TRBJ1-5; possible D gene TRBD1, 5 bases. CDR3 size: 14 residues. CDR1 is KGHSY, CDR2 FQNENV, per germline. Trimming stripped 1 base from V and 4 bases from J, with 8 bases between.

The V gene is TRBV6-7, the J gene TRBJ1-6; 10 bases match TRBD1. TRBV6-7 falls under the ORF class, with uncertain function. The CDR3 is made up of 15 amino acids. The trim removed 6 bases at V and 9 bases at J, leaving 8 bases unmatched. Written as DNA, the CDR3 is TGTGCCAGCAGGCTACGGACAGGGGGAAGTTCACCCCTCCACTTT. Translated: CASRLRTGGSSPLHF.

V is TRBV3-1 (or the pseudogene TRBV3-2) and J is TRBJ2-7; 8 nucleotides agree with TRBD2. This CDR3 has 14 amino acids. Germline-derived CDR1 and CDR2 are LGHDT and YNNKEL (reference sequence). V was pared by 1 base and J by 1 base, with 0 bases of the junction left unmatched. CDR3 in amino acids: CASSQGGRSYEQYF. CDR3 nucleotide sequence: TGTGCCAGCAGCCAAGGCGGGAGGTCCTACGAGCAGTACTTC.

The CDR3 spells CASSYQQANEQFF. The CDR3 DNA is TGTGCCAGCAGTTACCAACAGGCGAATGAGCAGTTCTTC. The J gene is TRBJ2-1, the V gene TRBV6-6, with D possibly matching TRBD1 (5 bases). The ends were cut back, 2 bases at V and 7 bases at J, with 9 bases in the middle. Germline assignment: CDR1 MNHNY and CDR2 SVGAGI (reference sequence). This CDR3 region has 13 residues.

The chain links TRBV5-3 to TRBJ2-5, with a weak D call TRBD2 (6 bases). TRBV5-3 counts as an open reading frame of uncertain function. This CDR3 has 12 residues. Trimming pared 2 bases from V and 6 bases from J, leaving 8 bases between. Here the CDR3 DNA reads TGTGCCAGAAGCTTCCGGGAGCAGACCCAGTACTTC. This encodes CARSFREQTQYF.

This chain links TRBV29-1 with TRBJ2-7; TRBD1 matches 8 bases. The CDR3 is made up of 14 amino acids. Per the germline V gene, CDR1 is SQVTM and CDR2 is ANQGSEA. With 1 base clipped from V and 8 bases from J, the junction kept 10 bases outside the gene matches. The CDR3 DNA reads TGCAGCGTTGAAGTTTCTCGGACAGGGCGGCAGCAGTACTTC. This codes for CSVEVSRTGRQQYF.

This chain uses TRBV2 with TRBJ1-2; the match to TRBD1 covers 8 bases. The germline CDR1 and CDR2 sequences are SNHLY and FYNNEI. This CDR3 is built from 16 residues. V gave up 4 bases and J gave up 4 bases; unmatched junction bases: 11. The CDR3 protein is CASSVRDRGYIYGYTF. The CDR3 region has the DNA TGTGCCAGCAGTGTGCGTGACAGGGGATACATCTATGGCTACACCTTC.

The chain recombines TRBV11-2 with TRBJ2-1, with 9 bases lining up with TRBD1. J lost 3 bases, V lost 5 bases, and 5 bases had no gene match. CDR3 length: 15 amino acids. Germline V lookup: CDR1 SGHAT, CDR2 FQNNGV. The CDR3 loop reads CASSQGQGRYNEQFF. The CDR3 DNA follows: TGTGCCAGCAGCCAGGGACAGGGCCGCTACAATGAGCAGTTCTTC.

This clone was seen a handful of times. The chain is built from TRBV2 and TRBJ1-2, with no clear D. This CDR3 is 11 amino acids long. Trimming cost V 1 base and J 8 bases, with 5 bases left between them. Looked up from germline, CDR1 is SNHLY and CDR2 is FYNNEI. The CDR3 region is CASSEDAGYTF. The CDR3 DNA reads TGTGCCAGCAGTGAAGATGCGGGCTACACCTTC.

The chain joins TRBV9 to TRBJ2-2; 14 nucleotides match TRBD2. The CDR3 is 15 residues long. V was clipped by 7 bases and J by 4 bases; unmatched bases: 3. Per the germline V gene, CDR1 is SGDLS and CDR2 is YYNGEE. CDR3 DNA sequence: TGTGCCAGCGGACTAGCGGGAGGACCCACCGGGGAGCTGTTTTTT. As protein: CASGLAGGPTGELFF.

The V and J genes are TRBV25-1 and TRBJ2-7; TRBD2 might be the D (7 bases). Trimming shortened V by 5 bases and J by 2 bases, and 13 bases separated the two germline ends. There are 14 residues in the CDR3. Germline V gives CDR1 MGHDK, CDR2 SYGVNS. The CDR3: CASSWGEGAYEQYF. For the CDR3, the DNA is TGTGCCAGCAGTTGGGGGGAGGGGGCCTACGAGCAGTACTTC.

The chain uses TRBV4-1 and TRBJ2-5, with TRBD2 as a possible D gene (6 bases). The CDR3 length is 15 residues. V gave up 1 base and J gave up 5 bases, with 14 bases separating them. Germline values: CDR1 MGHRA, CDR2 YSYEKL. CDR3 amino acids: CASSQGRDFKETQYF. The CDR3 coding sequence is TGCGCCAGCAGCCAAGGCCGGGACTTTAAGGAGACCCAGTACTTC.

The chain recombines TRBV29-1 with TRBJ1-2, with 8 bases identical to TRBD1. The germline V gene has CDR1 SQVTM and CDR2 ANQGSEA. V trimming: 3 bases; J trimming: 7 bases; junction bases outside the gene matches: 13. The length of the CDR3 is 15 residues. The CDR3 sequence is CSVDRSGGAQGGYTF. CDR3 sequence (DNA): TGCAGCGTTGATCGGTCAGGGGGCGCTCAGGGTGGCTACACCTTC. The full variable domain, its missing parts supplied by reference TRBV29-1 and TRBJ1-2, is SAVISQKPSRDICQRGTSLTIQCQVDSQVTMMFWYRQQPGQSLTLIATANQGSEATYESGFVIDKFPISRPNLTFSTLTVSNMSPEDSSIYLCSVDRSGGAQGGYTFGSGTRLTVV.

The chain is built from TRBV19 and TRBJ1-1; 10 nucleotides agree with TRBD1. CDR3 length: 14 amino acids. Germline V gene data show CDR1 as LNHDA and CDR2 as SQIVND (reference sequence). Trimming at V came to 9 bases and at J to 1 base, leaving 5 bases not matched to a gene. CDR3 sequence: CASRRQGANTEAFF. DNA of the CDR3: TGTGCCAGCCGTCGACAGGGGGCGAACACTGAAGCTTTCTTT.